This T cell receptor beta chain was found in a study of blood T cells in healthy people across ages. For the second PCR, which ran for roughly 7 to 11 cycles, a sample-barcoded 5' primer and a J-beta primer mix were used. TCRdb redid the calling of the 5' RACE reads with MiXCR, one entry per CDR3 protein. This sample has 700,000 to 1,000,000 distinct CDR3 sequences, with more than 40% found just once. This clonotype was counted only a few times. The material sequenced was blood. The sequence derives from a man between 60 and 70 years old in good health.

In DNA, the CDR3 is TGCGCCAGCAGCCAAGAGAGGGCGGCGACCTCCTACGAGCAGTACTTC. Encoded protein: CASSQERAATSYEQYF. The V call is TRBV4-3, the J call TRBJ2-7, with a possible D match to TRBD2 (5 bases). The CDR3 totals 16 residues. The germline CDR1 and CDR2 sequences are LGHNA and YSLEER. The V gene lost 0 bases and the J gene lost 0 bases, with 12 bases spanning the gap.